The sequence of this T cell receptor (beta chain) was determined in a study of shared T cell receptors in the human thymus. Repertoires were generated with immunoSEQ multiplex PCR, while TCRdb's copy carries only in-frame clones and drops some. The sample yields approximately 580,000 clones, about 84% seen once. V dropped 1 base and J dropped 9 bases, with 10 bases sitting between them. The CDR3 is made up of 12 amino acids. The germline CDR1 and CDR2 sequences are LNHNV and YYDKDF (reference sequence). These data were also filed under a second study, of human thymus T cells. This second study notes: Corrective cardiac operations yielded the resected thymus tissue.

This TCR was sampled from a boy under three years old with a congenital heart defect. Sequenced material: thymocytes. The genes are TRBV15 and TRBJ2-7; D may be TRBD2 (6 bases). The CDR3 region has the DNA TGTGCCACCAGCAGAGGGAGGGTAGGGCAGTACTTC. This translates into CATSRGRVGQYF.